A selection of T cell receptor beta chains follows, all from one sample in a study of cytomegalovirus exposure and HLA in healthy donors. Produced via immunoSEQ multiplex PCR; TCRdb's table is partial and in-frame only. The sample holds some 120,000 clones, under 85% seen once. Sequencing used PBMCs. These receptors were taken from a human donor in good health. The CDR3 runs from the conserved cysteine through the conserved F or W. Each record gives: clone size, V gene, J gene, D gene, CDR3 DNA, CDR3 protein. A D gene is named only where the DNA matches it firmly. Some rows have no size entry. The others give once, few or many, or a class for an expanded clone.

size: NA
V: TRBV7-8
J: TRBJ2-2
D: NA
DNA: TGTGCCAGCAGCTTAAGTGGGAGTGGCGCCGGGGAGCTGTTTTTT
CDR3: CASSLSGSGAGELFF

size: few
V: TRBV29-1
J: TRBJ2-1
D: TRBD1
DNA: TGCAGCGTTGTAATGGACAGGGTTAACAATGAGCAGTTCTTC
CDR3: CSVVMDRVNNEQFF

size: NA
V: TRBV5-1
J: TRBJ1-1
D: NA
DNA: TGCGCCAGCAGTCCAGGGTCTGGCGGCACTGAAGCTTTCTTT
CDR3: CASSPGSGGTEAFF

size: NA
V: TRBV6-6
J: TRBJ1-2
D: TRBD1
DNA: TGTGCCAGCAGTGCCGGACAGGGGGCGGGCTATGGCTACACCTTC
CDR3: CASSAGQGAGYGYTF

size: NA
V: TRBV10-3
J: TRBJ1-3
D: NA
DNA: TGTGCCATCCTCGGGACAAACTCTGGAAACACCATATATTTT
CDR3: CAILGTNSGNTIYF

size: NA
V: TRBV2
J: TRBJ1-1
D: NA
DNA: TGTGCCAGCAGTGAAGCGGGGAGGCGCACTGAAGCTTTCTTT
CDR3: CASSEAGRRTEAFF

size: NA
V: TRBV6-6
J: TRBJ2-4
D: NA
DNA: TGTGCCAGCAGTTACAACAGGGAAAACATTCAGTACTTC
CDR3: CASSYNRENIQYF

size: NA
V: TRBV29-1
J: TRBJ1-4
D: TRBD1
DNA: TGCAGCGTTGAGATGACAGGGGGCTCTGAAAAACTGTTTTTT
CDR3: CSVEMTGGSEKLFF

size: NA
V: TRBV12-2
J: TRBJ2-2
D: NA
DNA: TGTGCGAAACCTAGCGTTCAGGAGAAGACTGGGGAGCTGTTTTTT
CDR3: CAKPSVQEKTGELFF

size: few
V: TRBV19
J: TRBJ1-5
D: NA
DNA: TGTGCCAGCACCGACAGAAGAAGCAATCAGCCCCAGCATTTT
CDR3: CASTDRRSNQPQHF

size: NA
V: TRBV5-1
J: TRBJ2-1
D: TRBD1
DNA: TGCGCCAGCAGCTCAGAACACGGACAGGGAACTGAGCAGTTCTTC
CDR3: CASSSEHGQGTEQFF

size: NA
V: TRBV28
J: TRBJ2-7
D: TRBD2
DNA: TGTGCCAGCAGTTCCCGCATTAGCGGGGCCTACGAGCAGTACTTC
CDR3: CASSSRISGAYEQYF

size: NA
V: TRBV7-3
J: TRBJ2-7
D: NA
DNA: TGTGCCAGCAGCTTAACCACCCTCGGCGAGCAGTACTTC
CDR3: CASSLTTLGEQYF

size: NA
V: TRBV28
J: TRBJ1-1
D: TRBD1
DNA: TGTGCCAGCAGACGGACAGGGGGCCAGAACACTGAAGCTTTCTTT
CDR3: CASRRTGGQNTEAFF

size: few
V: TRBV27
J: TRBJ2-7
D: TRBD1
DNA: TGTGACTCGGACAGGGCCATCTACGAGCAGTACTTC
CDR3: CDSDRAIYEQYF

size: NA
V: TRBV10-1
J: TRBJ2-1
D: TRBD2
DNA: TGCGCCATGGACCTAGCGGGAGATGTCTGCCACAGTGAGCAGTTCTTC
CDR3: CAMDLAGDVCHSEQFF

size: NA
V: TRBV4-1
J: TRBJ2-5
D: NA
DNA: TGCGCCAGCAGCCAAGGGGGGCGAGGACGTGACGAGACCCAGTACTTC
CDR3: CASSQGGRGRDETQYF

size: NA
V: TRBV12-5
J: TRBJ1-4
D: NA
DNA: TGTGCTAGTGGTTTGGTACTTCATAGGAGCCATCATGAAAAACTGTTTTTT
CDR3: CASGLVLHRSHHEKLFF

size: NA
V: TRBV19
J: TRBJ2-5
D: NA
DNA: TGTGCCAGTAGTGACCGGACAGGAGGGTGGGAGACCCAGTACTTC
CDR3: CASSDRTGGWETQYF

size: NA
V: TRBV7-6
J: TRBJ1-5
D: TRBD1
DNA: TGTGCCAGCAGCCCCGGGACAGGGGGCAATCAGCCCCAGCATTTT
CDR3: CASSPGTGGNQPQHF

size: NA
V: TRBV30
J: TRBJ1-2
D: TRBD1
DNA: TGTGCCTGGAGGGTAGGGACAGGGCCGCATGGCTACACCTTC
CDR3: CAWRVGTGPHGYTF

size: NA
V: TRBV6-1
J: TRBJ2-5
D: NA
DNA: TGTGCCAGCAGTGAACAGGCCAGGGAAAAGACCCAGTACTTC
CDR3: CASSEQAREKTQYF

size: NA
V: TRBV6-1
J: TRBJ2-2
D: NA
DNA: TGTGCCAGCAGGGGCACAAACACCGGGGAGCTGTTTTTT
CDR3: CASRGTNTGELFF

size: NA
V: TRBV19
J: TRBJ1-4
D: NA
DNA: TGTGCCAGTAGTATTGGGGGGGCTGGCGAAAAACTGTTTTTT
CDR3: CASSIGGAGEKLFF

size: once
V: TRBV19
J: TRBJ1-4
D: TRBD1
DNA: TGTGCCAGTAGTATTTGGACAGGCGGTGAAAAACTGTTTTTT
CDR3: CASSIWTGGEKLFF

size: NA
V: TRBV4-2
J: TRBJ2-7
D: NA
DNA: TGTGCCAGCAGCCAAGACCACGGGAGCGGTTACGAGCAGTACTTC
CDR3: CASSQDHGSGYEQYF

size: NA
V: TRBV6-1
J: TRBJ1-4
D: TRBD1
DNA: TGTGCCAGCAGTCCTAACAGGGGGTCTAATGAAAAACTGTTTTTT
CDR3: CASSPNRGSNEKLFF

size: few
V: TRBV4-2
J: TRBJ1-2
D: TRBD1
DNA: TGTGCCAGCAGCCAAGATGGGGCAGGGGGCGGCTACACCTTC
CDR3: CASSQDGAGGGYTF

size: NA
V: TRBV4-2
J: TRBJ1-5
D: NA
DNA: TGTGCCAGCAGCCAAGATGGCATGGGAGAGCAGCCCCAGCATTTT
CDR3: CASSQDGMGEQPQHF

size: NA
V: TRBV19
J: TRBJ2-5
D: TRBD1
DNA: TGTGCCAGTAGTATTGGGGGACAGATCCAAGAGACCCAGTACTTC
CDR3: CASSIGGQIQETQYF

size: NA
V: TRBV11-2
J: TRBJ1-2
D: TRBD1
DNA: TGTGCCAGCAGCTTAGGGACAGGAGTTAAGGATGGCTACACCTTC
CDR3: CASSLGTGVKDGYTF

size: few
V: TRBV10-3
J: TRBJ2-7
D: TRBD2
DNA: TGTGCCATCAGTGAGTCTGGGCCTAGCGGGAGGGGCGAGCAGTACTTC
CDR3: CAISESGPSGRGEQYF

size: NA
V: TRBV28
J: TRBJ1-1
D: TRBD1
DNA: TGTGCCAGCAGCCCACAGGGGTTGAACACTGAAGCTTTCTTT
CDR3: CASSPQGLNTEAFF